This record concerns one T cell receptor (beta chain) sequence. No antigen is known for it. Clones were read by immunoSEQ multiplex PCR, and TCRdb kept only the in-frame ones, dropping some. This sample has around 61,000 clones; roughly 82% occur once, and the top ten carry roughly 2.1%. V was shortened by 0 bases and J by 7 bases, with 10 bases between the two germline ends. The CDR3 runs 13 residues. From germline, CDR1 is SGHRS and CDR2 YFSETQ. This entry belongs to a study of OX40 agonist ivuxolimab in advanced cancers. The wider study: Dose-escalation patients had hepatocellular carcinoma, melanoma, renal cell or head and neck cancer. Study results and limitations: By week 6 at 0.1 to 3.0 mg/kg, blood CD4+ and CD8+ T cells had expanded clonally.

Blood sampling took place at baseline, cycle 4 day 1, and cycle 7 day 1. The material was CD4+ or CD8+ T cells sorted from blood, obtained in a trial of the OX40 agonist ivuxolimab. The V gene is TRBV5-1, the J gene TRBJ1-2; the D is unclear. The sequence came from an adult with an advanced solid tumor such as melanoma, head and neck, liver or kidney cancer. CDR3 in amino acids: CASSLDNGGGYTF. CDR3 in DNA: TGCGCCAGCAGCTTGGACAATGGCGGTGGCTACACCTTC.